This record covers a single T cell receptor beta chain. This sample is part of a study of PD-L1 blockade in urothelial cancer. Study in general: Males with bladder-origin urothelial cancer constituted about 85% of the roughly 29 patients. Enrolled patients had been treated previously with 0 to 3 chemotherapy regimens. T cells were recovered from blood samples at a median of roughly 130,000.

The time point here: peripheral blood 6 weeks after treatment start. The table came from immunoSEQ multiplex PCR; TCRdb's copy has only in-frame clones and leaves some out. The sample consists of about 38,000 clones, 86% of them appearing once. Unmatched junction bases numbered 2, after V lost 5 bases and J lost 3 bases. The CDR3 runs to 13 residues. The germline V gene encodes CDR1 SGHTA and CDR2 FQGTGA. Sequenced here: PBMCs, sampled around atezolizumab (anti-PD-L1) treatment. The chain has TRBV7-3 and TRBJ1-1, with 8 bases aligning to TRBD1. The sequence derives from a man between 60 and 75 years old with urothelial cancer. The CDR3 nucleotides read TGTGCCAGCAGCCTGACAGGGGACACTGAAGCTTTCTTT. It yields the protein CASSLTGDTEAFF.